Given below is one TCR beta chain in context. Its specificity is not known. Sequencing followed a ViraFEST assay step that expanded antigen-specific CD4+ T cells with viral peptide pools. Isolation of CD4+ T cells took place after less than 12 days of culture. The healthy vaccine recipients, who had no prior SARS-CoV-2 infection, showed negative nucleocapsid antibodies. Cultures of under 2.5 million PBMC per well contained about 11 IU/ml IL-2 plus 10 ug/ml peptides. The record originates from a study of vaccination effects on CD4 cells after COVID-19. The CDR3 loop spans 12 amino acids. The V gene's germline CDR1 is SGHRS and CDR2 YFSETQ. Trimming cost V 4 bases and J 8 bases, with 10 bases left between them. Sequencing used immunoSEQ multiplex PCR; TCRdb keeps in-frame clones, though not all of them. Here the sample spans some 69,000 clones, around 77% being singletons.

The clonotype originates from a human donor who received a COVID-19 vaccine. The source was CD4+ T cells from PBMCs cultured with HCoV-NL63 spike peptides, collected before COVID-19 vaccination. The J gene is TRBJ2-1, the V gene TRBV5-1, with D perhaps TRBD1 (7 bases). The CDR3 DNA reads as TGCGCCAGCAGCCTCAGGGGGGATGAGCAGTTCTTC. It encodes CASSLRGDEQFF.